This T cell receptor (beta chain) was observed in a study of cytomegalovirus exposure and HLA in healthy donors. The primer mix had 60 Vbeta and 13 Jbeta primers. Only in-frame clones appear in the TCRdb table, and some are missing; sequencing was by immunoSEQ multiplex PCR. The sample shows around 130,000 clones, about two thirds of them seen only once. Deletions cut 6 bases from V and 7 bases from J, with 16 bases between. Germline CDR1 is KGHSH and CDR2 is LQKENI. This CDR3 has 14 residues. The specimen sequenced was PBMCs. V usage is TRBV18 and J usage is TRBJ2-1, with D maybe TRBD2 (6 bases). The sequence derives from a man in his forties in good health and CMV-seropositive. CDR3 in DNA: TGTGCCAGCTCCCCCCTCGGGGGAGGAAATGAGCAGTTCTTC. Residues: CASSPLGGGNEQFF.